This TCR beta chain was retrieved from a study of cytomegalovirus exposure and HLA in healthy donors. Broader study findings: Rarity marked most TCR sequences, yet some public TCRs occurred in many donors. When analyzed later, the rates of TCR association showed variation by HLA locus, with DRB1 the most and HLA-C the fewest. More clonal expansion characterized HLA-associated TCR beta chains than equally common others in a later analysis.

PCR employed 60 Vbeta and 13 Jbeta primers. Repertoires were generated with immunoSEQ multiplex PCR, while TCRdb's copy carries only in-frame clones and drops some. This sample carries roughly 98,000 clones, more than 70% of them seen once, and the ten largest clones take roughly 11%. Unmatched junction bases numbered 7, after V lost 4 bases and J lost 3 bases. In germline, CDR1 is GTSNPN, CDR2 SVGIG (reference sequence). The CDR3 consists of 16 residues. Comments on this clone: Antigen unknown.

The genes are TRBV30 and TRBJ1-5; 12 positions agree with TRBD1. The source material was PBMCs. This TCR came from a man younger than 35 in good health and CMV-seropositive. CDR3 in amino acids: CAWKAGQGAPNQPQHF. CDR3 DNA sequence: TGTGCCTGGAAAGCGGGACAGGGGGCTCCCAATCAGCCCCAGCATTTT. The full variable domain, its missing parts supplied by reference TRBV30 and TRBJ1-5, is SQTIHQWPATLVQPVGSPLSLECTVEGTSNPNLYWYRQAAGRGLQLLFYSVGIGQISSEVPQNLSASRPQDRQFILSSKKLLLSDSGFYLCAWKAGQGAPNQPQHFGDGTRLSIL.